Below, 16 T cell receptor beta chains from the same sample are listed, as sequenced in a study of blood T cells in healthy people across ages. Next came a second PCR, run for about 6 to 12 cycles, which used a sample-barcoded 5' primer along with a J-beta primer mix. MiXCR, applied by TCRdb to the 5' RACE reads, yields one record per CDR3 protein. This sample has around 1.5 million distinct CDR3 sequences; around 35% occur once, and the top ten carry about 11%. Sequencing was performed on blood. The receptor source for this set is a woman younger than 45 in good health.

In its sample, this clonotype was seen a few times. Germline is not matched at one junction end, which may reflect a read error. The chain is built from TRBV6-5 and TRBJ2-4; TRBD1 is a possible D gene (6 bases). The CDR3 is 17 residues long. Germline values: CDR1 MNHEY, CDR2 SVGAGI. The CDR3 DNA follows: TGTGCCAGCAGTTACGGGGGCCTGGGGGCGGCCAAAAACGTTCAGTACTTC. It specifies CASSYGGLGAAKNVQYF.

This clonotype appeared a few times. The V and J genes are TRBV9 and TRBJ2-1; D may be TRBD2 (5 bases). Deletions cut 0 bases from V and 9 bases from J, with 10 bases between. Germline assignment: CDR1 SGDLS and CDR2 YYNGEE. The CDR3 is 13 residues long. The CDR3, as DNA: TGTGCCAGCAGCGTAGCCGGGGTAGGTGAGCAGTTCTTC. This gives the protein CASSVAGVGEQFF. Drawing the rest from reference TRBV9 and TRBJ2-1, the complete variable domain is DSGVTQTPKHLITATGQRVTLRCSPRSGDLSVYWYQQSLDQGLQFLIQYYNGEERAKGNILERFSAQQFPDLHSELNLSSLELGDSALYFCASSVAGVGEQFFGPGTRLTVL.

This rearrangement joins TRBV7-8 to TRBJ1-1, with a possible D match to TRBD1 (5 bases). V was pared by 2 bases and J by 6 bases, with 19 bases between. The CDR3 has 16 amino acids. Germline assignment: CDR1 SGHVS and CDR2 FQNEAQ. Here the CDR3 DNA reads TGTGCCAGCAGCTTACAGGGTTTTGTGTTCGACTCTGAAGCTTTCTTT. Translating gives CASSLQGFVFDSEAFF.

This chain connects TRBV30 to TRBJ2-7, with 8 bases identical to TRBD1. The trim removed 0 bases at V and 4 bases at J, leaving 14 bases unmatched. In germline, CDR1 is GTSNPN, CDR2 SVGIG (reference sequence). The CDR3 length is 17 residues. The CDR3 nucleotides are TGTGCCTGGAGTGTACCCCCCGGACAGGGAGGTGTGTACGAGCAGTACTTC. Translated: CAWSVPPGQGGVYEQYF.

This clonotype was seen many times. The chain is built from TRBV5-1 and TRBJ2-3; 9 bases align to TRBD2. V was clipped by 4 bases and J by 1 base; unmatched bases: 10. This CDR3 spans 17 amino acids. CDR1 and CDR2 from the germline V gene are SGHRS and YFSETQ. The CDR3 sequence: CASSKGTSSGGTDTQYF. CDR3 DNA: TGCGCCAGCAGCAAGGGGACCTCTAGCGGGGGCACAGATACGCAGTATTTT. The full variable domain, completed using reference TRBV5-1 and TRBJ2-3, is KAGVTQTPRYLIKTRGQQVTLSCSPISGHRSVSWYQQTPGQGLQFLFEYFSETQRNKGNFPGRFSGRQFSNSRSEMNVSTLELGDSALYLCASSKGTSSGGTDTQYFGPGTRLTVL.

There are a few counts of this clonotype. The V gene is TRBV5-1, the J gene TRBJ1-1; 8 nucleotides line up with TRBD1. V lost 0 bases, J lost 5 bases, and 6 bases stayed unmatched. Germline CDR1 and CDR2: SGHRS and YFSETQ. The CDR3 loop spans 15 amino acids. CDR3: CASSLAGTGQTEAFF. CDR3 DNA sequence: TGCGCCAGCAGCTTGGCCGGGACAGGTCAGACTGAAGCTTTCTTT. The variable domain in full, with the rest retrieved from reference TRBV5-1 and TRBJ1-1, is KAGVTQTPRYLIKTRGQQVTLSCSPISGHRSVSWYQQTPGQGLQFLFEYFSETQRNKGNFPGRFSGRQFSNSRSEMNVSTLELGDSALYLCASSLAGTGQTEAFFGQGTRLTVV.

The chain links TRBV7-9 to TRBJ1-1; no definite D call. Germline-derived CDR1 and CDR2 are SEHNR and FQNEAQ (reference sequence). V was clipped by 2 bases and J by 5 bases, with 9 bases between them. The CDR3 sequence is 13 residues long. CDR3 coding DNA: TGTGCCAGCAGCTTAAGCAGATATACTGAAGCTTTCTTT. Residues: CASSLSRYTEAFF.

The chain links TRBV19 to TRBJ1-5; 10 bases are a match to TRBD1. Germline CDR1 reads LNHDA; CDR2 reads SQIVND (reference sequence). This CDR3 has 16 amino acids. V shed 5 bases and J 3 bases; nucleotides not matched to a gene: 7. The CDR3 loop is CASSPGQGVYNQPQHF. The DNA of the CDR3 is TGTGCCAGTAGTCCTGGACAGGGGGTTTACAATCAGCCCCAGCATTTT.

Only a few counts were recorded for this clonotype. The chain carries TRBV6-1 and TRBJ1-5; D possibly corresponds to TRBD1 (6 bases). V lost 4 bases and J lost 0, with 10 bases in between. This CDR3 spans 15 amino acids. CDR1 is MNHNS, CDR2 SASEGT, per germline. CDR3 amino acids: CASSGYRASNQPQHF. The CDR3 DNA reads TGTGCCAGCAGTGGCTACAGGGCTAGCAATCAGCCCCAGCATTTT.

CDR3 sequence reads: CASSPGAGSYNEQFF. The CDR3 region has the DNA TGTGCCAGCTCCCCGGGGGCAGGCTCCTACAATGAGCAGTTCTTC. The J gene is TRBJ2-1, the V gene TRBV18; D possibly uses TRBD1 or TRBD2 (6 bases each). This CDR3 has 15 amino acids. Germline V lookup: CDR1 KGHSH, CDR2 LQKENI. V was trimmed by 6 bases and J by 0 bases, leaving 12 bases between them.

V and J are TRBV20-1 and TRBJ2-7, with 7 bases fitting TRBD1. V lost 6 bases, J lost 0 bases, and 11 bases stayed unmatched. This CDR3 comprises 15 residues. The germline V gene has CDR1 DFQATT and CDR2 SNEGSKA (reference sequence). The CDR3 here is CSAPTWDSHSYEQYF. The CDR3 DNA follows: TGCAGTGCCCCAACTTGGGACAGTCACTCCTACGAGCAGTACTTC.

The chain uses TRBV9 and TRBJ2-1; D gene uncertain. The V end was cut by 4 bases, the J end by 1 base, with 15 bases between. The germline V gene has CDR1 SGDLS and CDR2 YYNGEE. The CDR3 runs 16 residues. The CDR3 nucleotides are TGTGCCAGCAGCCCAGAGGCTCCCATATCCTACAATGAGCAGTTCTTC. Encoded protein: CASSPEAPISYNEQFF.

This clonotype was detected a few times. V gene TRBV3-1 combines with J gene TRBJ2-1; TRBD2 matches at 10 bases. With V trimmed by 1 base and J by 9 bases, 9 bases remained unmatched. Germline V gene data show CDR1 as LGHDT and CDR2 as YNNKEL (reference sequence). The CDR3 length is 16 residues. The CDR3 DNA follows: TGTGCCAGCAGCCAAGGTGCCGCTAGCGGGAGAGGTGAGCAGTTCTTC. This encodes CASSQGAASGRGEQFF.

About this clonotype: The junction differs from germline at one of its ends, possibly a read error. V gene TRBV28 combines with J gene TRBJ2-5; tentatively, D is TRBD1 (6 bases). There are 13 residues in the CDR3. Germline assignment: CDR1 MDHEN and CDR2 SYDVKM. The chain's CDR3 is CASRLGQRETRYF. Here the CDR3 DNA reads TGTGCCAGCAGACTGGGACAAAGAGAGACCCGGTACTTC.

This clonotype was counted only a few times. The chain employs TRBV27 and TRBJ2-7; 9 nucleotides line up with TRBD2. The germline gives CDR1 MNHEY, CDR2 SMNVEV (reference sequence). Trimming removed 8 bases from V and 5 bases from J; junction bases left unmatched: 7. The CDR3 is 13 amino acids. CDR3 bases: TGTGCCAGCCCCGGGACTAGCCCCAACGAGCAGTACTTC. Translated, it gives CASPGTSPNEQYF.

This clonotype was observed many times. The gene calls are TRBV9 and TRBJ2-7, with D uncertain. The CDR3 contains 15 residues. Germline CDR1 and CDR2: SGDLS and YYNGEE. V lost 0 bases, J lost 3 bases, and 13 bases lay in between. The CDR3 loop is CASSVEWGLGYEQYF. CDR3 nucleotides: TGTGCCAGCAGCGTAGAATGGGGATTGGGCTACGAGCAGTACTTC. The full variable domain, completed using reference TRBV9 and TRBJ2-7, is DSGVTQTPKHLITATGQRVTLRCSPRSGDLSVYWYQQSLDQGLQFLIQYYNGEERAKGNILERFSAQQFPDLHSELNLSSLELGDSALYFCASSVEWGLGYEQYFGPGTRLTVT.